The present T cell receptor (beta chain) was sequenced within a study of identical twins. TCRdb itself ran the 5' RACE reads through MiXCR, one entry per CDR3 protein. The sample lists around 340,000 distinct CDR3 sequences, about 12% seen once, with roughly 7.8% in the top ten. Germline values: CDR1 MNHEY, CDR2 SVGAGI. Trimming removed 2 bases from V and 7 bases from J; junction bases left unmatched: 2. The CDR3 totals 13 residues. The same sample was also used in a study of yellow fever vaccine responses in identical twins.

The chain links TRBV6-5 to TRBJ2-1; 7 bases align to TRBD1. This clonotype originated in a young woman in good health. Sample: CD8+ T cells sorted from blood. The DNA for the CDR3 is TGTGCCAGCAGTTACACAGGGGAGAATGAGCAGTTCTTC. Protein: CASSYTGENEQFF.